This paragraph covers one T cell receptor (beta chain) sequence. The specificity of this receptor is unknown. Qualities for individual bases were not recorded, and no much larger clone is one base off. Receptors were amplified or captured by UMI-ligation and nested PCR. To cover both TRBC1 and TRBC2, the beta constant-region primer consisted of an equimolar mix of two oligonucleotides. Four rounds of PCR were used to amplify ligated cDNA, with nested alpha and beta constant-region primers being used together with the SP2 primer. T4 RNA ligase 1 ligated a single-stranded oligonucleotide carrying the SP2 primer and a 12-nucleotide UMI to the cDNA 3' end. The ligation reaction was incubated at 16°C for about 20-24 hours. PCR2 was usually performed as a SYBR Green qPCR and halted at a preset threshold so that over-amplification would not occur. All purifications after the first were performed with Agencourt AMPure XP magnetic beads. Library quantification was done by Qubit, followed by a TapeStation check on which the main peak was expected at around 650 bp. Pooled libraries were sequenced on an Illumina MiSeq using v2 2x251 paired-end kits, and typically 1-2 million reads were obtained per sample. Each sample library was pooled at roughly 4 nM, and roughly 4.5-7% PhiX was included to improve cluster recognition. The paper's data handling went like this. Decombinator assigned V and J genes to Demultiplexor-processed FASTQ reads by tag matching, allowing a single base-pair mismatch. Collapsinator used UMIs to correct both sequencing errors and frequency errors arising from PCR heterogeneity. CDR3Translator translated TCRs and extracted CDR3s from the conserved cysteine to the FGXG phenylalanine, flagging non-productive sequences. Gini, Shannon entropy and inverse Simpson indices were calculated on repertoires that had been subsampled to equal numbers of UMI-defined TCRs. Within the linear range, a power law was fitted by maximum likelihood to the distributions of clonotype abundance. On one naive CD8 sample, the pipeline and MIGEC gave similar UMI counts, unique TCR numbers and clonal distributions. The repertoires were searched for about 7,300 CMV-associated CDR3 sequences that had been compiled from VDJdb and a published dataset. TCRdb reprocessed the public reads (quality trimming at Q25 with fastp, clone calling with MiXCR) and kept in-frame beta chains. Entries that share a CDR3 protein sequence are merged under the most common genes and DNA. Clone size and V and J calls follow TCRdb, not the original study. Present in this sample are about 120,000 distinct CDR3 sequences, 35% to 45% of which were seen just once. Roughly 0.9% of the sample lies in the top ten.

This sample is part of a study of naive and memory T cell subsets (dated by TCRdb to the late 2010s). Background on the whole study: The study applied an open-source, UMI-based TCR alpha and beta sequencing pipeline to sorted naive and memory peripheral blood T cell subsets. Complete agreement was observed between the functional CMV T cell responses and the IgG serology results. RNA was DNase-treated and reverse transcribed with TCR constant-region primers, mostly using SuperScript III. The full study reports these points: A power law was followed by TCR abundance, with an exponent that differed between naive and memory subsets but was consistent across the three individuals. Single alpha or beta chain sequences, rather than paired alpha/beta receptors, were used to define clonotypes. RNA-based TCR counts may be affected by expression changes linked to T cell activation and differentiation. After error correction, only a single occurrence was seen for over 90% of naive TCR sequences, so much steeper abundance distributions were produced than in memory subsets. No ground truth was available to validate the repertoire findings for the naive and memory subsets. In both CD4 and CD8 cells, the Gini index increased while Shannon and inverse Simpson diversity decreased from naive through CM, EM and EMRA.

Separate amplification of TCR alpha and beta chain libraries was performed from the second PCR step onward. CMV status of each donor was established by measuring IFNgamma production from CD4+ T cells after fresh PBMCs were stimulated overnight with CMV viral lysate. CD4 T cells were positively selected using Miltenyi beads, after which CD8 T cells were positively selected from the CD4-negative fraction. Cells were stained for CD3, CD4, CD8, CD45RA, CD27 and a live/dead dye and were sorted on a BD Aria II into four subsets based on CD45RA and CD27. Blood came from three healthy volunteers, each fractionated into CD4 and CD8 T cells and then into four differentiation subsets. Roughly 120 ml of peripheral blood was collected from each donor, and PBMC were isolated from the blood using Ficoll-Paque PLUS density-gradient centrifugation. Sorted cells were lysed in RLT buffer, after which RNA was extracted using a Qiagen RNeasy kit and stored at -80 degrees C.

Via the germline V gene, CDR1 is MNHEY and CDR2 SVGAGI. Compared with germline, V lacks 6 bases and J lacks 4 bases; bases without a gene match: 12. From the cysteine up to the phenylalanine, the CDR3 has a length of 16 residues. This entry keeps only the CDR3 DNA: 48 bases, framed from base 1. Source material: central memory CD4+ T cells from blood. The cell subset or site label, as the study defines it: central memory, CD45RA- CD27+. The receptor's source is a human donor in good health. Recombination connected TRBV6-5 to TRBJ2-1, with 7 bases in between that match TRBD2. The CDR3 region reads CASSRQRDYGYNEQFF. The base sequence is TGTGCCAGCAGCCGCCAGCGGGACTACGGATACAATGAGCAGTTCTTC.